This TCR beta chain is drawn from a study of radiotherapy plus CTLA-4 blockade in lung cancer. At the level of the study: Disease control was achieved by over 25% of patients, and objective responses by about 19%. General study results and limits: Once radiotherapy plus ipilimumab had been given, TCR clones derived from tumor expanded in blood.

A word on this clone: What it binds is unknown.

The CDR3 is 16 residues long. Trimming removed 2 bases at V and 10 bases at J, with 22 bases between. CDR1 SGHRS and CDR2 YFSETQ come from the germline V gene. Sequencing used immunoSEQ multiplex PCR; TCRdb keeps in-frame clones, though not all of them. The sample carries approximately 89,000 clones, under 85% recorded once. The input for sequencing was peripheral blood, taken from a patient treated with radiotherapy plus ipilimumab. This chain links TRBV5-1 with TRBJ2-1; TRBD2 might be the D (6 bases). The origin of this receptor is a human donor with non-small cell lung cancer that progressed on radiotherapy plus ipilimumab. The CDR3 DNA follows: TGCGCCAGCAGCTTAGCGCCGGGACTGCGGGCCCACGAGCAGTTCTTC. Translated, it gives CASSLAPGLRAHEQFF.